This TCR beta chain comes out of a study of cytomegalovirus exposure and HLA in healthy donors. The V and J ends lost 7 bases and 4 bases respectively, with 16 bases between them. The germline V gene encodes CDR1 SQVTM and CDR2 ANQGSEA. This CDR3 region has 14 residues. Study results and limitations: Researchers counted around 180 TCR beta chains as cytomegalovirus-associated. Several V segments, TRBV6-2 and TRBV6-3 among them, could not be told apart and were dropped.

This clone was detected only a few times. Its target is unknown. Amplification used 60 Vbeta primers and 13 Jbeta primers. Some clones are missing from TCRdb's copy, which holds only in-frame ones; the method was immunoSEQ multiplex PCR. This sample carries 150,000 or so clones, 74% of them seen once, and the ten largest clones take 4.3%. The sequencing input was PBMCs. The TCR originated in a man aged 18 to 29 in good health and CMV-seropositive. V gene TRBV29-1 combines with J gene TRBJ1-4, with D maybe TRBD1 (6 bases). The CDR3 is CSASSGADNEKLFF. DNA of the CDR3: TGCAGCGCGAGCTCAGGGGCGGATAATGAAAAACTGTTTTTT.